This T cell receptor beta chain appears in the sequencing data of a study of breast tumors, draining lymph nodes, adjacent tissues. General study findings and limits: The data were judged consistent with most tumor T cells coming from lymph node and expanding in tumor. The lymph node origin of tumor T cells was framed as consistent with a hypothesis, not demonstrated. Tumor repertoires ranked between lymph nodes and nontumor tissue in diversity, with V and J gene preferences.

MiXCR was run by TCRdb on the multiplex PCR reads, yielding one entry per CDR3 protein. The sample records about 31,000 distinct CDR3 sequences, approximately 63% being singletons. As concerns this clonotype: Its specificity is not known.

Germline lookup yields CDR1 SGHAT and CDR2 FQNNGV. The germline V and J ends were trimmed by 2 bases and 5 bases, with 4 bases remaining between them. CDR3 length equals 13 residues. Sequencing used breast tumor tissue. The chain couples TRBV11-2 to TRBJ1-6; no firm D call. The clonotype comes from a female donor with breast cancer. Some clones in this sample may be carry-over from other donors' samples. For the CDR3, the DNA is TGTGCCAGCAGCTTAAAGGATAATTCACCCCTCCACTTT. Translating gives CASSLKDNSPLHF.